Given below is one TCR beta chain in context. Its cognate antigen is unknown. The source of the sample is a study of T cell responses to AZD1222 COVID-19 vaccine. Regarding the study as a whole: With two AZD1222 doses given, Spike-specific TCR breadth and depth both rose. Among those given AZD1222, only six were seropositive at baseline. Unmutated variant regions reportedly attract nearly half of all spike-specific TCRs.

Whether given at about 4 or about 12 weeks, second doses were pooled. Profiled with immunoSEQ multiplex PCR; TCRdb holds only in-frame clones, not every one. The sample yields 250,000 to 300,000 clones, 90% to 95% seen once. V was pared by 3 bases and J by 4 bases, with 6 bases of the junction left unmatched. CDR3 size: 15 residues. In germline, CDR1 is SEHNR, CDR2 FQNEAQ (reference sequence). The chain recombines TRBV7-9 with TRBJ1-2; TRBD1 matches 9 bases. The sequencing here drew on peripheral blood, taken 28 days after the second AZD1222 dose. The receptor was derived from an adult who received the AZD1222 COVID-19 vaccine. The CDR3 DNA sequence: TGTGCCAGCAGCTTGTCCGGGACAGGGTTCTATGGCTACACCTTC. Translating gives CASSLSGTGFYGYTF.